This T cell receptor beta chain was sequenced during a study of OX40 agonist ivuxolimab in advanced cancers. As for the study more broadly: Ivuxolimab was a fully human IgG2 agonistic monoclonal antibody targeting the costimulatory receptor OX40 (CD134). Intravenous ivuxolimab was administered to patients every 2 weeks at six dose levels: 0.01, 0.1, 0.3, 1.5, 3 and 10 mg/kg. The dose-escalation cohort was about 83% male with a mean age of approximately 59 years, ranging from roughly 20 to 80. Of the roughly 52 dose-escalation patients, hepatocellular carcinoma was present in about 20, melanoma in around 15, renal cell carcinoma in 9 and head and neck cancer in 9. The monotherapy dose-escalation portion (N ≈ 50 patients) of the phase I ivuxolimab trial is reported in the paper. Partial responses occurred in three dose-escalation patients, of whom one had hepatocellular carcinoma and two had cutaneous melanoma. Peripheral TCRbeta sequencing was intended to test whether TCR sequence diversity was altered and clonal T-cell expansion was caused by ivuxolimab. Patients were allowed to have had prior anti-PD-1, anti-PD-L1 or anti-CTLA-4 therapy, and around 41% of the dose-escalation patients had previously received checkpoint inhibitors. What the work shows at the level of the full study, not this receptor alone: After ivuxolimab, CD8+ T cells had more expanded clones than CD4+ T cells on average. In partial responders in the 0.1-3.0 mg/kg groups, normalized peripheral clonal expansion was found to be among the lowest, especially among CD8+ T cells. Antigen specificity was not determined for the clonally expanded peripheral T cells. At doses from 0.1 to 3.0 mg/kg, clonal expansion was seen in both CD4+ and CD8+ blood T cells between baseline and week 6. Low levels of normalized T-cell clonal expansion were also seen in some nonresponding patients.

To sequence the TCRbeta CDR3 region, genomic DNA was isolated from the sorted cells. TCRbeta CDR3 regions were sequenced using the immunoSEQ Assay. TCRdb stores this immuneACCESS table with in-frame sequences only. Part of the clones is absent; in the studies checked, under half of the shortfall reflects unresolved V genes, and no reason is known for the rest. Here the sample has 20,000 to 25,000 clones; approximately 90% occur a single time. Around 49% of the sample is in the top ten clones. Taken from cysteine to phenylalanine, the CDR3 has 16 residues. The CDR3 DNA has 48 bases and is translated from base 1. The germline V gene encodes CDR1 SSHAT and CDR2 FNYEAQ (reference sequence). Only one count was recorded for this clone. Its antigen target is currently unknown. One end of the junction fails to match germline, which may point to a read error. Patients with a history of autoimmune disease or receiving systemic immunosuppression were excluded from the trial. In every dose cohort, peripheral blood was drawn for TCR sequencing at baseline, cycle 4 day 1, and cycle 7 day 1. Samples came from an open-label, multicenter, first-in-human phase I dose-escalation trial of ivuxolimab. Adults with locally advanced or metastatic melanoma, renal cell carcinoma, hepatocellular carcinoma or head and neck squamous cell carcinoma were enrolled in the trial. Before TCR sequencing, CD4+ and CD8+ T cells were separately sorted from peripheral blood.

The sequence derives from an adult with an advanced solid tumor such as melanoma, head and neck, liver or kidney cancer. Recombination connected TRBV7-7 to TRBJ2-2, with 9 junctional bases fitting TRBD1. The specimen was CD4+ or CD8+ T cells sorted from blood, collected in a trial of the OX40 agonist ivuxolimab. The DNA is as follows: TGTGCTAGCAGCTTAACACAGGGGGCTCACACCGGGGAGCTGTTTTTT. This gives the protein CASSLTQGAHTGELFF.